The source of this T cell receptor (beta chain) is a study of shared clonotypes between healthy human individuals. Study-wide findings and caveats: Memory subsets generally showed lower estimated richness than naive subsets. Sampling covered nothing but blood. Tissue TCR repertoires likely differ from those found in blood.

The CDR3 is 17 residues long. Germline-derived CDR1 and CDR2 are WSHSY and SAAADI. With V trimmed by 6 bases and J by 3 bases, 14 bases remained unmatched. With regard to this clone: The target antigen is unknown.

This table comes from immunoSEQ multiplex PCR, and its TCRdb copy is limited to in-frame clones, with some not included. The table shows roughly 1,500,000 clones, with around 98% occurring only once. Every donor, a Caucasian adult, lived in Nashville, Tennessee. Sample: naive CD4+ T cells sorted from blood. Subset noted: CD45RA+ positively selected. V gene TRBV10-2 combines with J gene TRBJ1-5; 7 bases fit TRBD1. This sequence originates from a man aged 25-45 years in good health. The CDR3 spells CASSREMTGRDNQPQHF. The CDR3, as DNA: TGCGCCAGCAGCAGAGAAATGACAGGGAGGGACAATCAGCCCCAGCATTTT.